The present entry profiles one T cell receptor beta chain with its context. Its antigen is unknown. Per the germline V gene, CDR1 is MNHEY and CDR2 is SVGAGI. Trimming cost V 6 bases and J 4 bases; bases outside gene matches: 9. The CDR3 covers 14 residues. The sample comes from a study of T cell responses to AZD1222 COVID-19 vaccine. Whole-study results and caveats: Among spike-specific TCRs, nearly half reportedly target unmutated variant regions.

TCRdb keeps only in-frame clones here, not all; method: immunoSEQ multiplex PCR. The data show 95,000 to 110,000 clones, with 85% to 95% seen just once and more than 4% held by the top ten. This rearrangement joins TRBV6-5 to TRBJ2-7; 7 bases are a match to TRBD1. Here the sequenced sample was peripheral blood, taken on day 0 of AZD1222 vaccination. This receptor was taken from an adult in good health. DNA of the CDR3: TGTGCCAGCAGCCCCGCCGGGACAGCTTACGAGCAGTACTTC. Its translation is CASSPAGTAYEQYF.